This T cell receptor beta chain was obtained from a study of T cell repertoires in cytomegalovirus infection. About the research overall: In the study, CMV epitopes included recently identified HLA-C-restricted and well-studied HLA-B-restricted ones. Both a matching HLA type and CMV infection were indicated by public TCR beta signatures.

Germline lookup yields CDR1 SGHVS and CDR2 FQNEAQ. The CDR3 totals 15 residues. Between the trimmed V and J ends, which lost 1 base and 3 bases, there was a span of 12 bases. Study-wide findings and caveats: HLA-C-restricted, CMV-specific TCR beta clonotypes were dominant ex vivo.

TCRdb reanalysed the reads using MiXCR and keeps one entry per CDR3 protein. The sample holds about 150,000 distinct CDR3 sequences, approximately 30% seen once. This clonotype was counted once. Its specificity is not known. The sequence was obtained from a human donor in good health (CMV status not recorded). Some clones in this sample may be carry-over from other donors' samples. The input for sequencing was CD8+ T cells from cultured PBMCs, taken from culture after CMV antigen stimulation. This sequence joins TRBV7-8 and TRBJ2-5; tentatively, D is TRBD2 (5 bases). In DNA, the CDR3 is TGTGCCAGCAGCTTAGAGTTCCGGGAAGAAGAGACCCAGTACTTC. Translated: CASSLEFREEETQYF.